This is a list of T cell receptor beta chains from one sample in a study of beta chain features in type 1 diabetes. The assay was immunoSEQ multiplex PCR, and TCRdb's table has in-frame clones only and misses some. This table holds 150,000 to 180,000 clones, 11% found once. The sample consisted of central memory CD4+ T cells from blood. The receptor set was obtained from a man between 18 and 35 years old in good health. The CDR3 runs from the conserved cysteine through the conserved F or W. D genes are given only for firm matches. Clone size is given for some rows only: seen once, a few or many times, or a class if the clone is expanded.

v_gene	d_gene	j_gene	abundance	CDR3aa	CDR3nt
TRBV5-4	TRBD1	TRBJ2-2	-	CASSPTGGNTGELFF	TGTGCCAGCAGCCCAACAGGGGGTAACACCGGGGAGCTGTTTTTT
TRBV10-3	TRBD1	TRBJ2-1	-	CAIRPSDRDEQFF	TGTGCCATCAGGCCGTCAGACAGGGATGAGCAGTTCTTC
TRBV5-1	-	TRBJ1-2	few	CASRGAETNYGYTF	TGCGCCAGCAGAGGCGCAGAAACTAACTATGGCTACACCTTC
TRBV28	-	TRBJ2-2	-	CAGRELNTGELFF	TGTGCCGGCAGGGAACTGAACACCGGGGAGCTGTTTTTT
TRBV10-3	TRBD1	TRBJ2-5	few	CASTGQGSGETQYF	TGTGCCAGCACGGGACAGGGGTCCGGCGAGACCCAGTACTTC
TRBV21-1	-	TRBJ1-2	-	CASSKGQVLDGYTF	TGTGCCAGCAGCAAAGGACAGGTCTTGGATGGCTACACCTTC
TRBV30	-	TRBJ2-7	few	CAWSVQADYEQYF	TGTGCCTGGAGTGTACAGGCGGACTACGAGCAGTACTTC
TRBV11-2	TRBD1	TRBJ2-4	-	CASSSAGQGAFIQYF	TGTGCCAGCAGCTCGGCTGGACAGGGGGCCTTCATTCAGTACTTC
TRBV30	TRBD1	TRBJ1-1	few	CAWSGQGFTEAFF	TGTGCCTGGAGTGGACAGGGATTCACTGAAGCTTTCTTT
TRBV28	-	TRBJ2-3	few	CASPSPDGGTDTQYF	TGTGCCAGCCCGTCCCCGGACGGCGGCACAGATACGCAGTATTTT
TRBV2	-	TRBJ1-3	few	CASTESVSGNTIYF	TGTGCCAGCACAGAGTCAGTCTCTGGAAACACCATATATTTT
TRBV18	-	TRBJ1-2	-	CASSPQDDYGYTF	TGTGCCAGCTCACCCCAAGATGACTATGGCTACACCTTC
TRBV2	TRBD1	TRBJ1-5	few	CASSLGQGAGQPQHF	TGTGCCAGCAGCCTCGGACAGGGGGCGGGTCAGCCCCAGCATTTT
TRBV9	TRBD1	TRBJ2-7	few	CASSYGTGRYEQYF	TGTGCCAGCAGCTACGGGACAGGACGCTACGAGCAGTACTTC
TRBV11-1	-	TRBJ2-5	-	CASSLTTTQETQYF	TGTGCCAGCAGCTTGACTACCACCCAAGAGACCCAGTACTTC
TRBV29-1	-	TRBJ1-1	few	CSVVRGPRNTEAFF	TGCAGCGTCGTTAGGGGACCTAGGAACACTGAAGCTTTCTTT
TRBV18	-	TRBJ1-1	-	CASSLTRNTEAFF	TGTGCCAGCTCATTGACTCGGAACACTGAAGCTTTCTTT
TRBV7-2	-	TRBJ2-5	few	CASTLGMGHRETQYF	TGTGCCAGCACCCTAGGCATGGGACATCGAGAGACCCAGTACTTC
TRBV6-6	-	TRBJ1-4	-	CASSSRGNEKLFF	TGTGCCAGCAGTTCCAGGGGAAATGAAAAACTGTTTTTT
TRBV19	-	TRBJ2-1	-	CASSIDTGDEQFF	TGTGCCAGTAGTATAGATACGGGAGACGAGCAGTTCTTC
TRBV6-5	-	TRBJ2-5	-	CASIVQGEETQYF	TGTGCCAGCATTGTCCAGGGTGAAGAGACCCAGTACTTC
TRBV4-3	-	TRBJ2-5	few	CASSQSRSGTQYF	TGCGCCAGCAGCCAGTCTCGATCCGGGACCCAGTACTTC
TRBV10-3	-	TRBJ2-7	-	CAISDSPMGEQYF	TGTGCCATCTCGGACTCCCCCATGGGGGAGCAGTACTTC
TRBV18	-	TRBJ2-7	-	CASSPSPYEQYF	TGTGCCAGCTCACCCTCACCCTACGAGCAGTACTTC
TRBV5-4	-	TRBJ2-7	few	CASQRDTGNYEQYF	TGTGCCAGTCAGAGGGACACAGGGAACTACGAGCAGTACTTC
TRBV29-1	-	TRBJ2-7	-	CSVVPGSSSYEQYF	TGCAGCGTTGTTCCAGGCTCGAGCTCCTACGAGCAGTACTTC
TRBV14	TRBD2	TRBJ2-1	many	CASSQSQGLAYHNEQFF	TGTGCCAGCAGCCAATCCCAGGGACTAGCCTACCACAATGAGCAGTTCTTC
TRBV28	TRBD2	TRBJ2-1	-	CASSPLGGRQNGGNEQFF	TGTGCCAGCAGCCCCCTGGGGGGGAGGCAAAACGGAGGGAATGAGCAGTTCTTC
TRBV27	TRBD1	TRBJ2-5	-	CASSLGQGYGETQYF	TGTGCCAGCAGTTTAGGACAGGGTTACGGGGAGACCCAGTACTTC
TRBV7-2	TRBD1	TRBJ2-3	-	CASSLRQGRTDTQYF	TGTGCCAGCAGCCTTAGACAGGGACGCACAGATACGCAGTATTTT
TRBV7-9	TRBD1	TRBJ2-3	few	CASSPGTGLKDTQYF	TGTGCCAGCAGCCCGGGGACAGGGCTCAAAGATACGCAGTATTTT
TRBV10-3	TRBD2	TRBJ2-7	few	CAIAGGRIDEQYF	TGTGCCATAGCGGGAGGCCGCATCGACGAGCAGTACTTC
TRBV28	TRBD2	TRBJ2-4	few	CASSRRDGSGSTNF	TGTGCCAGCAGTCGACGTGACGGTAGCGGGAGCACGAACTTC
TRBV11-3	-	TRBJ2-3	-	CASSLAGYTQYF	TGTGCCAGCAGCTTAGCCGGGTATACGCAGTATTTT
TRBV10-3	TRBD1	TRBJ2-3	few	CAIRDRGAGTQYF	TGTGCCATCAGGGACAGGGGGGCAGGTACGCAGTATTTT
TRBV9	TRBD1	TRBJ2-7	many	CASSVGTGQGIYEQYF	TGTGCCAGCAGCGTAGGCACCGGACAGGGTATCTACGAGCAGTACTTC
TRBV4-2	-	TRBJ2-7	few	CASSQGIGGSLAEQYF	TGTGCCAGCAGCCAGGGCATTGGAGGGAGTTTGGCCGAGCAGTACTTC
TRBV19	-	TRBJ2-1	-	CASSIDRLGSSYNEQFF	TGTGCCAGTAGTATCGACAGGCTTGGGAGCTCCTACAATGAGCAGTTCTTC
TRBV28	TRBD1	TRBJ2-7	few	CASSQDRVGYEQYF	TGTGCCAGCAGCCAGGACAGGGTAGGGTACGAGCAGTACTTC
TRBV9	-	TRBJ1-2	many	CASSEGGAYGYTF	TGTGCCAGCAGCGAGGGGGGCGCGTATGGCTACACCTTC
TRBV6-1	-	TRBJ2-1	few	CASKNPSVTHNEQFF	TGTGCCAGCAAGAACCCTAGCGTGACCCACAATGAGCAGTTCTTC
TRBV4-3	-	TRBJ2-2	-	CASSQDGRVNTGELFF	TGCGCCAGCAGCCAAGATGGTCGGGTGAACACCGGGGAGCTGTTTTTT
TRBV4-3	-	TRBJ1-1	-	CASSLGLNTEAFF	TGCGCCAGCAGCCTAGGCTTGAACACTGAAGCTTTCTTT
TRBV2	-	TRBJ2-3	-	CASKYSTDTQYF	TGTGCCAGCAAGTATTCCACAGATACGCAGTATTTT
TRBV19	-	TRBJ2-3	-	CASSIEGTDTQYF	TGTGCCAGTAGTATTGAGGGCACAGATACGCAGTATTTT
TRBV27	TRBD2	TRBJ2-7	many	CASSLAGGYEQYF	TGTGCCAGCAGTTTAGCGGGAGGCTACGAGCAGTACTTC
TRBV7-9	-	TRBJ1-4	-	CASSPGLWANEKLFF	TGTGCCAGCAGTCCTGGTCTTTGGGCTAATGAAAAACTGTTTTTT
TRBV7-2	TRBD2	TRBJ2-7	few	CASSSTSGRAYEQYF	TGTGCCAGCAGCTCCACTAGCGGGAGGGCTTACGAGCAGTACTTC
TRBV7-2	-	TRBJ2-2	many	CASRPQANTGELFF	TGTGCCAGCAGGCCGCAGGCGAACACCGGGGAGCTGTTTTTT
TRBV4-2	-	TRBJ2-4	many	CASSQLGHKNIQYF	TGTGCCAGCAGCCAATTGGGACACAAAAACATTCAGTACTTC
TRBV6-5	TRBD2	TRBJ2-3	few	CASRTSGGTDTQYF	TGTGCCAGCAGGACTAGCGGGGGCACAGATACGCAGTATTTT
TRBV30	TRBD1	TRBJ1-2	few	CAWPNRGQDYGYTF	TGTGCCTGGCCGAACAGGGGGCAAGACTATGGCTACACCTTC
TRBV5-1	-	TRBJ1-1	-	CASSLGSNTEAFF	TGCGCCAGCAGCTTGGGTAGTAACACTGAAGCTTTCTTT
TRBV5-5	TRBD1	TRBJ2-3	few	CASSPRMTGADTQYF	TGTGCCAGCAGCCCGCGGATGACAGGGGCCGATACGCAGTATTTT
TRBV19	-	TRBJ1-4	few	CASRPTLNEKLFF	TGTGCCAGTAGGCCGACGCTTAATGAAAAACTGTTTTTT
TRBV2	-	TRBJ1-2	-	CASSVSAPNYGYTF	TGTGCCAGCAGTGTCAGTGCCCCTAACTATGGCTACACCTTC
TRBV7-6	-	TRBJ2-4	-	CASSQNSKNIQYF	TGTGCCAGCAGCCAAAACTCTAAAAACATTCAGTACTTC
TRBV11-1	TRBD2	TRBJ2-5	-	CASSHLGSGGARETQYF	TGTGCCAGCAGCCACCTGGGTAGCGGGGGGGCCCGAGAGACCCAGTACTTC
TRBV2	-	TRBJ1-5	-	CASRARAFSNQPQHF	TGTGCCAGCAGAGCCCGGGCTTTTAGCAATCAGCCCCAGCATTTT
TRBV6-5	-	TRBJ2-7	many	CASSPKSEQYF	TGTGCCAGCAGCCCCAAGTCCGAGCAGTACTTC